This T cell receptor beta chain was found in a study of blood T cell repertoires in COVID-19. The repertoire was sequenced with immunoSEQ multiplex PCR; TCRdb's copy has only in-frame clones and lacks some. The sample lists 100,000 to 120,000 clones; just over 75% were seen once. Germline CDR1 reads MNHEY; CDR2 reads SVGAGI. Unmatched junction bases numbered 5, after V lost 6 bases and J lost 8 bases. This CDR3 spans 14 amino acids. The specimen was peripheral blood. V is TRBV6-5 and J is TRBJ1-4; 11 nucleotides match TRBD1. The sequence derives from a woman older than 75 with acute or convalescent COVID-19. CDR3 bases: TGTGCCAGCAGGAAGGGACAGGGGGGGGAAAAACTGTTTTTT. This encodes CASRKGQGGEKLFF.